This TCR beta chain derives from a study of CD8 T cells in ankylosing spondylitis. The study, taken as a whole, reports: Seemingly distinctive of ankylosing spondylitis blood was a TCR beta motif formed by eight highly homologous variants.

TCRdb used MiXCR to reprocess the 5' RACE reads, holding one entry per CDR3 protein. The table lists 390,000 or so distinct CDR3 sequences, approximately 20% of them singletons. This CDR3 has 16 residues. V lost 6 bases, J lost 6 bases, and 14 bases stayed unmatched. Germline CDR1 reads MGHDK; CDR2 reads SYGVNS. This clonotype was detected only a few times. Its antigen is not identified. The chain joins TRBV25-1 to TRBJ2-1; 7 nucleotides line up with TRBD2. This TCR derives from a male donor with ankylosing spondylitis. Material for sequencing was blood, either unsorted or a sorted T cell fraction (not recorded which). For the CDR3, the DNA is TGTGCCAGCAGCCCCGCCTTGGCGGGAGTGGGCAATGAGCAGTTCTTC. The encoded protein is CASSPALAGVGNEQFF.